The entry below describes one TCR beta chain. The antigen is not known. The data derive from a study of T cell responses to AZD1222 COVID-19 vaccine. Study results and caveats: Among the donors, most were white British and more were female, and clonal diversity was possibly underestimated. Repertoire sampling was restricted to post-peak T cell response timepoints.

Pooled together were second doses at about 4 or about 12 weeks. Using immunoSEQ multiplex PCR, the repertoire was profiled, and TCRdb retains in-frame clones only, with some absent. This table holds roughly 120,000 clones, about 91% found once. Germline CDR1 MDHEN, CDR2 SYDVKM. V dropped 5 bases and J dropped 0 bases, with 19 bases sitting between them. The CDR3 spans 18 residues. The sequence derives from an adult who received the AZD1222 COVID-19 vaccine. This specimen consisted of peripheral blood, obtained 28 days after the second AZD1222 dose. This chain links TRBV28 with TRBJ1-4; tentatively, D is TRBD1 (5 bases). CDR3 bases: TGTGCCAGCAGTCCCCGGGGAGGGACGACCGCAACTAATGAAAAACTGTTTTTT. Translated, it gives CASSPRGGTTATNEKLFF.